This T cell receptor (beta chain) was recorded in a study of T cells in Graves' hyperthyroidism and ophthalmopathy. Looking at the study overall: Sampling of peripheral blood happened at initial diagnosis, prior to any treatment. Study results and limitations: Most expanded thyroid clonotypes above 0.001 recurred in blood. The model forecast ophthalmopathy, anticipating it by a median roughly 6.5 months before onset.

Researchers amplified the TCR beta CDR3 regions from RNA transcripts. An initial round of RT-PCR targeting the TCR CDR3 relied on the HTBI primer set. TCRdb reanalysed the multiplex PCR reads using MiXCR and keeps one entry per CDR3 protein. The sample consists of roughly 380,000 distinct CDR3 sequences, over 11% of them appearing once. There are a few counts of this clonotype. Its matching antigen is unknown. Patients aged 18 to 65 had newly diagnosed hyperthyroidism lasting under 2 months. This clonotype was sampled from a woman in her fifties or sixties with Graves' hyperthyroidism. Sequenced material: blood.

The DNA for the CDR3 is TGTGCCAGCAGTGACGGCGGATCCCCCTACGAGCAGTACTTC. The encoded protein is CASSDGGSPYEQYF. The chain is built from TRBV6-1 and TRBJ2-7; D gene unclear. From germline, CDR1 is MNHNS and CDR2 SASEGT. The CDR3 runs to 14 residues. V lost 3 bases and J lost 2, with 11 bases in between.